The clone carrying this TCR beta chain has just one count. The data are from a study of OX40 agonist ivuxolimab in advanced cancers. As for the study in general: Patients received the agonistic anti-OX40 (CD134) antibody ivuxolimab. Ivuxolimab was delivered to patients intravenously every 2 weeks at doses spanning 0.01 to 10 mg/kg. At under 85% male, the cohort had a mean age of around 56 years, ranging from about 23 to 79.

Assay: immunoSEQ multiplex PCR; the TCRdb copy retains only in-frame clones and omits some. The sample includes 81,000 or so clones, more than 85% of them seen just once. V lost 4 bases to trimming and J lost 1 base, with 9 bases between them. Germline assignment: CDR1 SGHNT and CDR2 YYREEE (reference sequence). This CDR3 contains 13 residues. The source was CD4+ or CD8+ T cells sorted from blood, collected in a trial of the OX40 agonist ivuxolimab. The source of this sequence is an adult with an advanced solid tumor such as melanoma, head and neck, liver or kidney cancer. This chain connects TRBV5-4 to TRBJ2-7, with D perhaps TRBD2 (5 bases). This CDR3 is CASSQDLSYEQYF. DNA for the CDR3: TGTGCCAGCAGCCAGGACTTGTCCTACGAGCAGTACTTC.